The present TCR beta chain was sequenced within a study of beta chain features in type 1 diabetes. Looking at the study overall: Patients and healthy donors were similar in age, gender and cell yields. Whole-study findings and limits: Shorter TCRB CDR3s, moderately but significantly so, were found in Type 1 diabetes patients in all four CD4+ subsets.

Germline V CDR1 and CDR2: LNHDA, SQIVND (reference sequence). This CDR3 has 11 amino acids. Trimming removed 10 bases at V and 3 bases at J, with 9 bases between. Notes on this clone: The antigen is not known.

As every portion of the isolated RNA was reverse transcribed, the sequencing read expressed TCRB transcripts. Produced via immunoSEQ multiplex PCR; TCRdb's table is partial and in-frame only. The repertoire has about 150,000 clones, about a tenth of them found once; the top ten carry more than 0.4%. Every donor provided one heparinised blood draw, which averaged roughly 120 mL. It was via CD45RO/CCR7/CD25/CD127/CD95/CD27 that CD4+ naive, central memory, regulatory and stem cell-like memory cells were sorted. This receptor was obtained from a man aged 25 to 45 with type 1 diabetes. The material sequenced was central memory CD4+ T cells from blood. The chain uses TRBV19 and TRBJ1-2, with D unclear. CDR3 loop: CATREDYGYTF. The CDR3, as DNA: TGTGCCACACGGGAGGACTATGGCTACACCTTC.